This TCR beta chain emerged from a study of T-cell reconstitution after alpha-beta-depleted transplantation in children. The CDR3 has 15 amino acids. Trimming took 6 bases from V and 7 from J; bases not matched to a gene: 13. Germline loops: CDR1 MDHEN, CDR2 SYDVKM. Construction of the TCRbeta library involved unique molecular identifiers. TCRdb reanalysed the PCR reads using MiXCR and keeps one entry per CDR3 protein. The sample consists of about 490,000 distinct CDR3 sequences, under 12% of them appearing once. A remark on this clonotype: Its specificity is not known.

Overall study results and limits: In patients about two months after transplant, alpha-beta T cells reportedly arose from several hundred expanded graft clones. There were some patients whose high TCRbeta diversity at day 60 came from surviving recipient T cells and thymic progenitors. Once a year had passed after transplant, T-cell counts and diversity came mostly from newly produced T cells.

The source material was PBMCs, sampled before TCRalphabeta/CD19-depleted stem cell transplant. The clonotype comes from a child aged 2 to 15 with inherited bone marrow failure, due to receive a stem cell transplant. The chain has TRBV28 and TRBJ2-7; 9 nucleotides line up with TRBD2. CDR3 nucleotides: TGTGCCAGCAGCGGCGGCGGGAGGGCCCCCGATGAGCAGTACTTC. Its translation is CASSGGGRAPDEQYF.